A single sample is the source of the 31 T cell receptor beta chains below, sequenced in a study of beta chain features in type 1 diabetes. Since all of the isolated RNA was reverse transcribed, expressed TCRB transcripts were what got sequenced. TCRdb's table, derived via immunoSEQ multiplex PCR, lists solely in-frame clones and lacks some. The sample contains roughly 180,000 clones, approximately 8.1% of which appear only once. No cognate antigen is known for these TCRs. Findings and caveats of the study: Shortening of TCRB CDR3s, moderate but significant, appeared in all four CD4+ subsets of Type 1 diabetes patients.

Sequenced: central memory CD4+ T cells from blood. Every receptor here comes from a woman aged 40 to 49 with type 1 diabetes.

The J gene is TRBJ2-7, the V gene TRBV18; maybe TRBD1 (6 bases). The CDR3 contains 15 residues. V gave up 0 bases and J gave up 4 bases, with 13 bases separating them. Per germline, CDR1 KGHSH and CDR2 LQKENI. The CDR3 sequence: CASSPPSRGSYEQYF. CDR3 sequence (DNA): TGTGCCAGCTCACCACCGAGCAGGGGCAGTTACGAGCAGTACTTC. Full variable domain (rest looked up from reference TRBV18 and TRBJ2-7): NAGVMQNPRHLVRRRGQEARLRCSPMKGHSHVYWYRQLPEEGLKFMVYLQKENIIDESGMPKERFSAEFPKEGPSILRIQQVVRGDSAAYFCASSPPSRGSYEQYFGPGTRLTVT.

This clone was counted between two and nine times. The V gene is TRBV4-2, the J gene TRBJ1-1, with 10 nucleotides matching TRBD1. Germline CDR1 LGHNA, CDR2 YNFKEQ. This CDR3 comprises 17 residues. V shed 4 bases, J shed 4 bases, and the junction held 12 bases outside the gene matches. The CDR3 nucleotides read TGTGCCAGCAGCCTCCGTCGGATAGGGACAGGGGCCACTGAAGCTTTCTTT. Its translation: CASSLRRIGTGATEAFF.

There are a few counts of this clone. The chain carries TRBV7-9 and TRBJ2-5, with 7 bases aligning to TRBD1. V lost 5 bases, J lost 1 base, and 7 bases stayed unmatched. Germline CDR1 SEHNR, CDR2 FQNEAQ (reference sequence). The CDR3 spans 15 residues. The CDR3 here is CASSDTGVLQETQYF. The DNA for the CDR3 is TGTGCCAGCAGCGACACAGGGGTCCTCCAAGAGACCCAGTACTTC.

The V call is TRBV6-6, the J call TRBJ1-1; no clear D gene. V lost 0 bases to trimming and J lost 4 bases, with 6 bases between them. Germline V gene lookup returns CDR1 MNHNY and CDR2 SVGAGI (reference sequence). This CDR3 region has 13 residues. CDR3 sequence reads: CASSYSEGTEAFF. In nucleotides, the CDR3 is TGTGCCAGCAGTTACTCGGAGGGCACTGAAGCTTTCTTT.

The chain's CDR3 is CASSQGEGREKLFF. The CDR3 DNA follows: TGTGCCAGCAGCCAAGGGGAGGGTCGTGAAAAACTGTTTTTT. The chain links TRBV4-2 to TRBJ1-4; D remains unclear. CDR1 is LGHNA, CDR2 YNFKEQ, per germline. This CDR3 comprises 14 residues. Trimming left V 1 base short and J 7 bases short, with 10 bases between.

In this sample, this clone turned up a few times. The chain uses TRBV18 and TRBJ2-5; a weak D match, TRBD1 (6 bases). V lost 2 bases, J lost 3 bases, and 7 bases lay in between. This CDR3 contains 13 residues. Germline CDR1 KGHSH, CDR2 LQKENI. CDR3 protein: CASSPNREETQYF. In DNA, the CDR3 is TGTGCCAGCTCACCAAACAGGGAAGAGACCCAGTACTTC.

V and J are TRBV28 and TRBJ1-5; 10 positions agree with TRBD1. The CDR3 covers 16 residues. The J segment lost 3 bases and the V segment lost 6 bases, leaving 8 bases of the junction unmatched. Germline V CDR1 and CDR2: MDHEN, SYDVKM. The CDR3 sequence: CASSPYGTGANQPQHF. The CDR3 nucleotides are TGTGCCAGCAGCCCCTATGGGACAGGGGCCAATCAGCCCCAGCATTTT. The whole variable domain, remainder taken from reference TRBV28 and TRBJ1-5, is DVKVTQSSRYLVKRTGEKVFLECVQDMDHENMFWYRQDPGLGLRLIYFSYDVKMKEKGDIPEGYSVSREKKERFSLILESASTNQTSMYLCASSPYGTGANQPQHFGDGTRLSIL.

The chain carries TRBV19 and TRBJ1-5; 7 bases fit TRBD1. Germline lookup yields CDR1 LNHDA and CDR2 SQIVND (reference sequence). J gave up 3 bases and V 10 bases, and 6 bases lay outside the gene matches. The CDR3 extends over 13 amino acids. Here the CDR3 DNA reads TGTGCCACCCTGGACAGGCCCAATCAGCCCCAGCATTTT. This gives the protein CATLDRPNQPQHF.

This clone was seen more than once but under ten times. The chain employs TRBV4-2 and TRBJ2-1; D possibly corresponds to TRBD1 (6 bases). CDR1 is LGHNA and CDR2 is YNFKEQ in the germline V gene. CDR3 length: 13 amino acids. The V end was cut by 3 bases, the J end by 8 bases, with 11 bases between. The CDR3 sequence is CASSQPQGDEQFF. CDR3 in DNA: TGTGCCAGCAGCCAGCCACAGGGAGATGAGCAGTTCTTC.

This rearrangement joins TRBV2 to TRBJ1-2, with D unresolved. Trimming removed 2 bases at V and 8 bases at J, with 12 bases between. Germline V gives CDR1 SNHLY, CDR2 FYNNEI. CDR3 length equals 13 residues. Here the CDR3 reads CASSEQLMRGYTF. The DNA of the CDR3 is TGTGCCAGCAGTGAACAGCTTATGCGGGGCTACACCTTC.

This clone was picked up a small number of times. The chain carries TRBV5-1 and TRBJ2-3, with 8 nucleotides matching TRBD2. From germline, CDR1 is SGHRS and CDR2 YFSETQ. J was trimmed by 0 bases and V by 4 bases; bases with no gene match: 4. There are 15 residues in the CDR3. The CDR3: CASSGRGESTDTQYF. The CDR3 coding sequence is TGCGCCAGCAGCGGGCGGGGGGAGAGCACAGATACGCAGTATTTT.

This rearrangement joins TRBV7-2 to TRBJ1-5; 7 bases are a match to TRBD1. CDR3 length: 15 residues. Germline values: CDR1 SGHTA, CDR2 FQGNSA. Trimming removed 2 bases from V and 3 bases from J; junction bases left unmatched: 4. Here the CDR3 reads CASSLMGQNNQPQHF. CDR3 DNA sequence: TGTGCCAGCAGCTTAATGGGACAGAACAATCAGCCCCAGCATTTT.

This rearrangement joins TRBV6-6 to TRBJ2-7, with 8 bases that match TRBD1. The CDR3 is 15 amino acids. With V trimmed by 5 bases and J by 5 bases, 11 bases remained unmatched. Germline V gene data show CDR1 as MNHNY and CDR2 as SVGAGI (reference sequence). The CDR3 loop reads CASSPGQGMNNEQYF. The CDR3, as DNA: TGTGCCAGCAGTCCCGGACAGGGAATGAACAACGAGCAGTACTTC.

The chain joins TRBV7-2 to TRBJ2-7; no firm D call. V was cut by 4 bases and J by 0 bases, with 10 bases left in between. Germline V gene sequence: CDR1 SGHTA, CDR2 FQGNSA. The length of the CDR3 is 14 residues. CDR3 nucleotides: TGTGCCAGCAGCTCTAGAGCTCGCTCCTACGAGCAGTACTTC. It is translated as CASSSRARSYEQYF. The full variable domain, its missing parts supplied by reference TRBV7-2 and TRBJ2-7, is GAGVSQSPSNKVTEKGKDVELRCDPISGHTALYWYRQSLGQGLEFLIYFQGNSAPDKSGLPSDRFSAERTGGSVSTLTIQRTQQEDSAVYLCASSSRARSYEQYFGPGTRLTVT.

This chain links TRBV10-3 with TRBJ2-3; TRBD2 might be the D (5 bases). This CDR3 has 15 residues. Trimming left V 3 bases short and J 4 bases short, with 14 bases between. CDR1 is ENHRY and CDR2 is SYGVKD in the germline V gene. The CDR3 DNA follows: TGTGCCATCAGTGAACAACTAGTCGGGGCAGATACGCAGTATTTT. Protein product: CAISEQLVGADTQYF.

The V gene is TRBV7-2, the J gene TRBJ1-5, with D maybe TRBD1 (6 bases). The germline V gene encodes CDR1 SGHTA and CDR2 FQGNSA. The V gene lost 4 bases and the J gene lost 4 bases, with 8 bases spanning the gap. This CDR3 has 13 residues. This CDR3 is CASSWDMNQPQHF. For the CDR3, the DNA is TGTGCCAGCAGCTGGGACATGAATCAGCCCCAGCATTTT.

This clone was detected a few times. It may be a read error: a sequence one base away is much more abundant. This chain uses TRBV28 with TRBJ1-2; 7 bases align to TRBD1. V lost 5 bases and J lost 6; bases outside the gene matches: 3. Germline CDR1 is MDHEN and CDR2 is SYDVKM. The CDR3 is made up of 12 amino acids. The DNA for the CDR3 is TGTGCCAGCAGTCAACAGGGGAATGGCTACACCTTC. Translation: CASSQQGNGYTF.

Details on this clone: The junction departs from the called germline gene at one end, perhaps through a read error. V usage is TRBV7-6 and J usage is TRBJ2-1, with 11 bases lining up with TRBD2. From germline, CDR1 is SGHVS and CDR2 FNYEAQ. CDR3 length equals 14 residues. This CDR3 reads CASSVAGGQVEQFF. CDR3 nucleotide sequence: TGTGCCAGCAGCGTAGCGGGGGGGCAAGTAGAGCAGTTCTTC. The variable domain in full, completed from reference TRBV7-6 and TRBJ2-1, reads GAGVSQSPRYKVTKRGQDVALRCDPISGHVSLYWYRQALGQGPEFLTYFNYEAQQDKSGLPNDRFSAERPEGSISTLTIQRTEQRDSAMYRCASSVAGGQVEQFFGPGTRLTVL.

Only a few counts were recorded for this clone. The chain carries TRBV9 and TRBJ1-1; no clear D gene. This CDR3 is built from 14 residues. The germline gives CDR1 SGDLS, CDR2 YYNGEE. V was cut by 4 bases and J by 10 bases, with 20 bases left in between. Here the CDR3 reads CASSPGEGVSGAFF. The CDR3, as DNA: TGTGCCAGCAGCCCCGGGGAGGGAGTGTCTGGAGCTTTCTTT.

V and J are TRBV5-1 and TRBJ2-2, with 9 bases lining up with TRBD1. Germline V gene sequence: CDR1 SGHRS, CDR2 YFSETQ. This CDR3 region has 15 residues. Trimming at V came to 0 bases and at J to 6 bases, leaving 3 bases not matched to a gene. In DNA form, the CDR3 reads TGCGCCAGCAGCTTGGCGGGACAGGGCTCCGGGGAGCTGTTTTTT. It specifies CASSLAGQGSGELFF.

In this sample, this clone turned up a few times. The chain recombines TRBV10-3 with TRBJ2-1, with TRBD2 identical over 7 bases. Germline loops: CDR1 ENHRY, CDR2 SYGVKD. J gave up 8 bases and V 4 bases, and 11 bases lay outside the gene matches. The CDR3 has 15 residues. The CDR3 reads CAISGGEGTDDEQFF. As DNA, the CDR3 is TGTGCCATCAGTGGGGGGGAGGGCACGGACGATGAGCAGTTCTTC.

This clone was recorded a few times. The rearrangement uses TRBV11-2 and TRBJ2-7; D may be TRBD1 (6 bases). Germline V gene lookup returns CDR1 SGHAT and CDR2 FQNNGV. The CDR3 consists of 14 residues. V lost 5 bases to trimming and J lost 0 bases, with 11 bases between them. This CDR3 is CASSNRDNSYEQYF. The DNA of the CDR3 is TGTGCCAGCAGCAACCGGGACAACTCCTACGAGCAGTACTTC. Full variable domain (missing parts from reference TRBV11-2 and TRBJ2-7): EAGVAQSPRYKIIEKRQSVAFWCNPISGHATLYWYQQILGQGPKLLIQFQNNGVVDDSQLPKDRFSAERLKGVDSTLKIQPAKLEDSAVYLCASSNRDNSYEQYFGPGTRLTVT.

This sequence joins TRBV5-1 and TRBJ2-2; maybe TRBD2 (6 bases). Germline V CDR1 and CDR2: SGHRS, YFSETQ. The V gene lost 5 bases and the J gene lost 6 bases, with 11 bases spanning the gap. This CDR3 spans 13 amino acids. CDR3 residues: CASREGTAGELFF. The CDR3 DNA reads as TGCGCCAGCAGGGAGGGGACGGCCGGGGAGCTGTTTTTT. The full variable domain, its missing parts supplied by reference TRBV5-1 and TRBJ2-2, is KAGVTQTPRYLIKTRGQQVTLSCSPISGHRSVSWYQQTPGQGLQFLFEYFSETQRNKGNFPGRFSGRQFSNSRSEMNVSTLELGDSALYLCASREGTAGELFFGEGSRLTVL.

This clone was found a few times. The chain uses TRBV6-5 and TRBJ2-1, with D maybe TRBD2 (5 bases). The CDR3 spans 15 residues. Trimming pared 0 bases from V and 1 base from J, leaving 7 bases between. Germline assignment: CDR1 MNHEY and CDR2 SVGAGI. CDR3 loop: CASSYSKRSYNEQFF. DNA of the CDR3: TGTGCCAGCAGTTACTCCAAGCGGTCCTACAATGAGCAGTTCTTC.

This clone was detected only a few times. V and J are TRBV27 and TRBJ2-6, with unresolved D. CDR3 size: 15 residues. Trimming removed 7 bases from V and 4 bases from J, with 14 bases in between. Germline V gene lookup returns CDR1 MNHEY and CDR2 SMNVEV (reference sequence). In DNA form, the CDR3 reads TGTGCCAGCACCTCCCTCGAGGAAGGGGCCAACGTCCTGACTTTC. It encodes CASTSLEEGANVLTF.

This clone was counted a few times. V is TRBV6-5 and J is TRBJ2-1; D is unclear. Trimming took off 0 bases at V and 9 bases at J, with 15 bases between the two ends. The germline gives CDR1 MNHEY, CDR2 SVGAGI. This CDR3 comprises 15 residues. The CDR3 DNA reads as TGTGCCAGCAGTTACTCAGGCCGTGGAGAGCGTGAGCAGTTCTTC. It is translated as CASSYSGRGEREQFF.

The gene calls are TRBV29-1 and TRBJ1-4; D is perhaps TRBD1 (6 bases). Trimming removed 6 bases from V and 8 bases from J, with 13 bases in between. CDR3 length: 12 amino acids. Germline V gene sequence: CDR1 SQVTM, CDR2 ANQGSEA. The CDR3 nucleotides read TGCAGCGTCGGACAGCCGGGGGAAAAACTGTTTTTT. It translates to CSVGQPGEKLFF.

This clone was recorded a few times. The chain is built from TRBV20-1 and TRBJ2-7; possibly TRBD2 for D (5 bases). The CDR3 loop spans 11 amino acids. V was cut by 5 bases and J by 9 bases, with 14 bases left in between. Per germline, CDR1 DFQATT and CDR2 SNEGSKA (reference sequence). Here the CDR3 reads CSASPGKGQYF. CDR3 DNA: TGCAGTGCTTCCCCGGGAAAGGGGCAGTACTTC.

The chain couples TRBV19 to TRBJ2-2; D is perhaps TRBD1 (6 bases). There are 16 residues in the CDR3. Germline V lookup: CDR1 LNHDA, CDR2 SQIVND (reference sequence). With 3 bases removed from V and 6 bases from J, the gap between germline ends came to 17 bases. The CDR3 region is CASSIIRQVSAGELFF. The CDR3 DNA sequence: TGTGCCAGTAGTATTATCAGACAGGTCTCGGCCGGGGAGCTGTTTTTT.

This sequence joins TRBV25-1 and TRBJ1-2, with TRBD1 as a possible D gene (6 bases). The V and J ends lost 8 bases and 10 bases respectively, with 20 bases between them. This CDR3 comprises 13 residues. Germline values: CDR1 MGHDK, CDR2 SYGVNS. The CDR3 loop reads CASVDSINGYYTF. CDR3 DNA: TGTGCCAGCGTGGACAGCATTAATGGCTACTACACCTTC.

The V gene is TRBV4-3, the J gene TRBJ1-4, with D perhaps TRBD1 (5 bases). Looked up from germline, CDR1 is LGHNA and CDR2 is YSLEER. This CDR3 is built from 14 residues. Trimming cost V 1 base and J 13 bases, with 16 bases left between them. CDR3 DNA: TGCGCCAGCAGCCAAGGGAACGGGGGGGGTATACTGTTTTTT. Its translation: CASSQGNGGGILFF.